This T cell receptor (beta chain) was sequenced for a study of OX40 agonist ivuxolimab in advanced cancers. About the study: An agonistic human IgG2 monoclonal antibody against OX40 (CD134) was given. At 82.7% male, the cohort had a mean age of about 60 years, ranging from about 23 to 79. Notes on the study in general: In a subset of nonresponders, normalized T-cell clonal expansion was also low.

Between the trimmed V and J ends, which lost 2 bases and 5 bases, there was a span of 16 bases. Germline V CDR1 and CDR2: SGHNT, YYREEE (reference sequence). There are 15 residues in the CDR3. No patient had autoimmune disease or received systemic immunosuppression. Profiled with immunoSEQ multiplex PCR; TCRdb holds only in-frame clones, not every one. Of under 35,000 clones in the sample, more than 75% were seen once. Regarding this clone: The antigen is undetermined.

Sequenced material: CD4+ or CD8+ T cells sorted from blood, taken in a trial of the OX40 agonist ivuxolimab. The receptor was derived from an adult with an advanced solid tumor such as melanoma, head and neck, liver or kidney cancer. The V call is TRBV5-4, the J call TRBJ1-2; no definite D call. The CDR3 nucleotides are TGTGCCAGCAGCTTAACCCTCAACGGAAATTATGGCTACACCTTC. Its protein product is CASSLTLNGNYGYTF.